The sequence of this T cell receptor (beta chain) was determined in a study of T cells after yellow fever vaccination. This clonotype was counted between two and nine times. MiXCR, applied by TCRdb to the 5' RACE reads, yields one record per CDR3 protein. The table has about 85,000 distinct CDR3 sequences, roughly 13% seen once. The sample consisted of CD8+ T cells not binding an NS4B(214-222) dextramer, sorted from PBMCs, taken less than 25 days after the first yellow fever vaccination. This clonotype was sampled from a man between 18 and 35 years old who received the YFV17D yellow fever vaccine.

The CDR3 here is CASTPGTSGYNEQFF. The CDR3 bases are TGTGCCAGCACCCCCGGGACTAGCGGTTACAATGAGCAGTTCTTC. The J gene is TRBJ2-1, the V gene TRBV27; 11 bases agree with TRBD2. The CDR3 contains 15 residues. V lost 7 bases and J lost 4; bases outside the gene matches: 6. In germline, CDR1 is MNHEY, CDR2 SMNVEV (reference sequence).